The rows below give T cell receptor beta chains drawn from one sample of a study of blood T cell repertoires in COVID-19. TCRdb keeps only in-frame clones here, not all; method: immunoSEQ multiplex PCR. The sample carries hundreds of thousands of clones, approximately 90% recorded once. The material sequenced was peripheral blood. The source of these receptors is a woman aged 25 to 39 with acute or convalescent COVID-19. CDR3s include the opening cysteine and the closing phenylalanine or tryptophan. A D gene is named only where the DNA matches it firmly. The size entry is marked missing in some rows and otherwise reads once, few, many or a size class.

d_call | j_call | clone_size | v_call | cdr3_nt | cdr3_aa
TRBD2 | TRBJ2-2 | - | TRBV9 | TGTGCCAGCAGCGTTATAGCGGGGGTAAACACCGGGGAGCTGTTTTTT | CASSVIAGVNTGELFF
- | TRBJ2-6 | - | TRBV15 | TGTGCCACCAGCAGCACCGCCTACGTCTTCTCTGGGGCCAACGTCCTGACTTTC | CATSSTAYVFSGANVLTF
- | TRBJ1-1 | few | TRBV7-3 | TGTGCCAGCAGAAAACAGATGAACACTGAAGCTTTCTTT | CASRKQMNTEAFF
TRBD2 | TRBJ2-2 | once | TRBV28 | TGTGCCAGCATCGGGGGGGCGAACACCGGGGAGCTGTTTTTT | CASIGGANTGELFF
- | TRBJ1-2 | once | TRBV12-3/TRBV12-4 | TGTGCCAGCAGTACAGGCATCCCTTATGGCTACACCTTC | CASSTGIPYGYTF
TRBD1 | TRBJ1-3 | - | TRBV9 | TGTGCCAGCAGCGTAGATTATAGGGGGCGGCGGGCTGGAAACACCATATATTTT | CASSVDYRGRRAGNTIYF
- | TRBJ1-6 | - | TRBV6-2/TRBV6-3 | TGTGCCAGCAGTTACCCCCAGGCAAATCTTAATTCACCCCTCCACTTT | CASSYPQANLNSPLHF
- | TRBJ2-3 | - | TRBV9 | TGTGCCAGCAGCGAAAACGCCGGGGGTAGCACAGATACGCAGTATTTT | CASSENAGGSTDTQYF
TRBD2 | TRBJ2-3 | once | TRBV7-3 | TGTGCCAGCAGCTTAGCGGGGGGGAGTGCAGATACGCAGTATTTT | CASSLAGGSADTQYF
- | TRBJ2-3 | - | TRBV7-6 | TGTGCCAGCAGCTTAGTTCATCGGGGAGATACGCAGTATTTT | CASSLVHRGDTQYF
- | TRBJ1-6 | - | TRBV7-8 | TGTGCCAGCAGCCGCCCCTACGGGAAGCGCGGTGATTCACCCCTCCACTTT | CASSRPYGKRGDSPLHF
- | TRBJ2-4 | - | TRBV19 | TGTGCCAGTAGTCCCGACGGGAGACTAGCCAAAAACATTCAGTACTTC | CASSPDGRLAKNIQYF
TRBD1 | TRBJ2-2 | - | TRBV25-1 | TGTGCCAGCAGGGCCGACAGGGTAGACACCGGGGAGCTGTTTTTT | CASRADRVDTGELFF
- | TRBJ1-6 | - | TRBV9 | TGTGCCAGCAGCGTAGAGACAGGTGTAAGTTCACCCCTCCACTTT | CASSVETGVSSPLHF
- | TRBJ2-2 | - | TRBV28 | TGTGCCAGCAGTTCTCCCCCCGGGGGCACCGGGGAGCTGTTTTTT | CASSSPPGGTGELFF
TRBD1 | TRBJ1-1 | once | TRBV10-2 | TGCGCCAGCAGTGAAAGACAGGGAGACACTGAAGCTTTCTTT | CASSERQGDTEAFF
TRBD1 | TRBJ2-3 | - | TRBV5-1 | TGCGCCAGCAGCTCTGGACAGGGGACCACAGATACGCAGTATTTT | CASSSGQGTTDTQYF
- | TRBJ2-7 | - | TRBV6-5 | TGTGCCAGCAGTTACCCCACACAGATTGTCGAGCAGTACTTC | CASSYPTQIVEQYF
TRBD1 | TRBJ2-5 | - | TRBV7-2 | TGTGCCAGCAGCCGGGGACAGCAAGAGACCCAGTACTTC | CASSRGQQETQYF
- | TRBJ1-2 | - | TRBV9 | TGTGCCAGCAGCGACCCCAATGGGCCAGGGCGAGGCTACACCTTC | CASSDPNGPGRGYTF
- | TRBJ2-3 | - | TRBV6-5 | TGTGCCAGCCAAGAAGGGACTAGCACAGATACGCAGTATTTT | CASQEGTSTDTQYF
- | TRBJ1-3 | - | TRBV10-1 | TGCGCCAACATCGGGCGAAGGGACTCCACAGGAGGAAACACCATATATTTT | CANIGRRDSTGGNTIYF
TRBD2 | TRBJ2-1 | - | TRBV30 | TGTGCCTGGAGTCCAATAAGTTACGGGGGGGCCAACAATGAGCAGTTCTTC | CAWSPISYGGANNEQFF
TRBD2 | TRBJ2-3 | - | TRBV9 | TGTGCCAGCAGCGTAGAAGCGGGGGGGGACACAGATACGCAGTATTTT | CASSVEAGGDTDTQYF